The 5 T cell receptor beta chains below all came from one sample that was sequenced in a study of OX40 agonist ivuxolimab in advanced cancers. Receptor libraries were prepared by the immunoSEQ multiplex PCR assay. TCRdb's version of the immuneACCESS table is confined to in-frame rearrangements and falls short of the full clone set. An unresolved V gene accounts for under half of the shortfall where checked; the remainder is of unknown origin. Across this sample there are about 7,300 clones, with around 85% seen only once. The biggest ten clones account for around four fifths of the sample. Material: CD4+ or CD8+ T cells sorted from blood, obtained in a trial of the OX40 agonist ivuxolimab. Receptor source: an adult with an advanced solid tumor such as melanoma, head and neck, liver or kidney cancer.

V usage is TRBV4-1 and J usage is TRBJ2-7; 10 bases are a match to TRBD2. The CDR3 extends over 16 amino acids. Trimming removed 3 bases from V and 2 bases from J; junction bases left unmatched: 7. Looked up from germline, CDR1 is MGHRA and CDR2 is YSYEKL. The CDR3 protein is CASSQDRTSGTYEQYF. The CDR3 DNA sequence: TGCGCCAGCAGCCAGGATAGGACTAGCGGTACCTACGAGCAGTACTTC.

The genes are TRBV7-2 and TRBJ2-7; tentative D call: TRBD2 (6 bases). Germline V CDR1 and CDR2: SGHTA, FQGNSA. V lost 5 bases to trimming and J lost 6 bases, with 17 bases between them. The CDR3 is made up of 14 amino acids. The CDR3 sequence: CASSPSGGELEQYF. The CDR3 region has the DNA TGTGCCAGCAGCCCAAGTGGAGGGGAGCTCGAGCAGTACTTC.

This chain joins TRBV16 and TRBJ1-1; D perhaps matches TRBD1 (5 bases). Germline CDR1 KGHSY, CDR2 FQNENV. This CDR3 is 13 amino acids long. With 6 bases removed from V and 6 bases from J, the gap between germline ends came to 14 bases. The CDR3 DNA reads TGTGCCAGCAGTGGGAGGGGTTTTCCTGAAGCTTTCTTT. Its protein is CASSGRGFPEAFF.

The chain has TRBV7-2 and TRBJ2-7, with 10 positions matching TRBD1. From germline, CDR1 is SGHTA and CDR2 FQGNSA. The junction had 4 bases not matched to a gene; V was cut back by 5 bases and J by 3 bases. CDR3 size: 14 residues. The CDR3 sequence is CASSLGQGVYEQYF. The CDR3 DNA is TGTGCCAGCAGCCTAGGACAGGGGGTCTACGAGCAGTACTTC.

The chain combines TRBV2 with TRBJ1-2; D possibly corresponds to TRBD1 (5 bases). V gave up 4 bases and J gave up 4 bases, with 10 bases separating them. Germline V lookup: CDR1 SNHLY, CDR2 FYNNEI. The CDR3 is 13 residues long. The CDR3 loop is CASSGGDVYGYTF. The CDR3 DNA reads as TGTGCCAGCAGTGGGGGCGACGTCTATGGCTACACCTTC.